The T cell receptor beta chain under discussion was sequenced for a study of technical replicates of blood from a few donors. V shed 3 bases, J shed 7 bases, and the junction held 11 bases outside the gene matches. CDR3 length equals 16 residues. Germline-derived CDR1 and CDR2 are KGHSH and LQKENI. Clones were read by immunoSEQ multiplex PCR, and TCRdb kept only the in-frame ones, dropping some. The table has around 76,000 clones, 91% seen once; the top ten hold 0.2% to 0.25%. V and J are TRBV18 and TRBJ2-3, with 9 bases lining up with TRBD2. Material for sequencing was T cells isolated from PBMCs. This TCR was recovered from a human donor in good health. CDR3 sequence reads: CASSPQLAGGGNTQYF. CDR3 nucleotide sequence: TGTGCCAGCTCACCCCAACTAGCGGGTGGCGGAAATACGCAGTATTTT.